A single sample gave rise to the 31 T cell receptor beta chains below, sequenced in a study of blood T cell repertoires in COVID-19. Generated by immunoSEQ multiplex PCR, the TCRdb table keeps only in-frame clones and is missing some. Of about 280,000 clones in the sample, approximately 81% were seen once. What was sequenced was PBMCs or T cells enriched from blood (not recorded which). The origin of the receptors is a woman between 45 and 60 years old who had recovered from COVID-19.

This clone was counted a single time. The chain carries TRBV19 and TRBJ1-6, with TRBD1 matching over 10 bases. The CDR3 has 15 amino acids. J lost 7 bases, V lost 5 bases, and 5 bases had no gene match. Germline CDR1 reads LNHDA; CDR2 reads SQIVND (reference sequence). Written as DNA, the CDR3 is TGTGCCAGTAGTCCCCCGGGACAGGGGAATTCACCCCTCCACTTT. Protein sequence: CASSPPGQGNSPLHF. The whole variable domain, remainder taken from reference TRBV19 and TRBJ1-6, is DGGITQSPKYLFRKEGQNVTLSCEQNLNHDAMYWYRQDPGQGLRLIYYSQIVNDFQKGDIAEGYSVSREKKESFPLTVTSAQKNPTAFYLCASSPPGQGNSPLHFGNGTRLTVT.

The chain recombines TRBV19 with TRBJ1-1, with TRBD1 matching 11 bases. CDR1 is LNHDA, CDR2 SQIVND, per germline (reference sequence). The ends lost 6 bases at V and 5 bases at J; junction bases unmatched: 2. This CDR3 is built from 13 residues. The CDR3 nucleotides read TGTGCCAGTAGAGGACAGGGGGCGACTGAAGCTTTCTTT. Translating it yields CASRGQGATEAFF.

The V and J genes are TRBV21-1 and TRBJ2-2; the table calls TRBD1, which could not be checked here. TRBV21-1 is flagged as a pseudogene. There are 17 residues in the CDR3. CDR3: CASSKAVLGTDTGELFF. The CDR3 DNA sequence: TGTGCCAGCAGCAAAGCGGTCTTGGGGACAGACACCGGGGAGCTGTTTTTT.

The chain couples TRBV9 to TRBJ2-5; D possibly corresponds to TRBD2 (5 bases). The length of the CDR3 is 16 residues. Trimming stripped 4 bases from V and 1 base from J, with 17 bases between. Germline V gene data show CDR1 as SGDLS and CDR2 as YYNGEE. The CDR3: CASSPGGLARQETQYF. The CDR3 DNA sequence: TGTGCCAGCAGCCCGGGCGGGTTGGCCCGCCAAGAGACCCAGTACTTC.

The chain recombines TRBV7-2 with TRBJ2-3; tentative D call: TRBD2 (5 bases). From germline, CDR1 is SGHTA and CDR2 FQGNSA. The CDR3 contains 15 residues. The V gene lost 2 bases and the J gene lost 1 base, with 10 bases spanning the gap. The CDR3 is CASSLRGSGTDTQYF. In nucleotides, the CDR3 is TGTGCCAGCAGCTTACGGGGATCAGGCACAGATACGCAGTATTTT.

The chain is built from TRBV7-8 and TRBJ1-5; maybe TRBD1 (5 bases). Germline CDR1 SGHVS, CDR2 FQNEAQ. The CDR3 spans 17 residues. V dropped 5 bases and J dropped 1 base, with 18 bases sitting between them. The CDR3 sequence: CASSRQYGGASNQPQHF. DNA for the CDR3: TGTGCCAGCAGCCGCCAGTATGGTGGGGCGAGCAATCAGCCCCAGCATTTT.

The CDR3 region is CASSSYRERNRGTGELFF. CDR3 in DNA: TGTGCCAGCAGCTCTTATCGGGAGCGGAATCGGGGCACCGGGGAGCTGTTTTTT. The V gene is TRBV11-2, the J gene TRBJ2-2, with D possibly TRBD2 on 6 matching bases. CDR3 length: 18 residues. The V gene's germline CDR1 is SGHAT and CDR2 FQNNGV. V was shortened by 4 bases and J by 4 bases, with 22 bases between the two germline ends.

The gene calls are TRBV5-5 and TRBJ1-1; D gene unclear. The CDR3 has 14 amino acids. Trimming pared 4 bases from V and 4 bases from J, leaving 14 bases between. From germline, CDR1 is SGHKS and CDR2 YYEKEE (reference sequence). CDR3 residues: CASSQPRRATEAFF. The CDR3 coding sequence is TGTGCCAGCAGCCAACCCCGGCGGGCCACTGAAGCTTTCTTT.

J is TRBJ2-5 and V is TRBV4-1; possible D gene TRBD1, 5 bases. The CDR3 totals 14 residues. V shed 1 base and J shed 11 bases, with 17 bases lying between them. Per the germline V gene, CDR1 is MGHRA and CDR2 is YSYEKL. CDR3 region: CASSQAQSLGAQYF. The CDR3, as DNA: TGCGCCAGCAGCCAAGCACAAAGCCTAGGGGCTCAGTACTTC.

The chain joins TRBV7-2 to TRBJ1-2, with D unclear. V gave up 4 bases and J gave up 4 bases, with 10 bases separating them. Germline V CDR1 and CDR2: SGHTA, FQGNSA. The CDR3 is made up of 13 amino acids. CDR3 in DNA: TGTGCCAGCAGCTACCTTGGTAGCTATGGCTACACCTTC. Translation gives CASSYLGSYGYTF.

The rearrangement uses TRBV6-5 and TRBJ1-5, with 8 bases identical to TRBD1. Trimming took 10 bases from V and 4 from J; bases not matched to a gene: 3. CDR1 and CDR2 (germline): MNHEY, SVGAGI. CDR3 length: 12 residues. CDR3 nucleotide sequence: TGTGCCACCGGGACAGGAAATCAGCCCCAGCATTTT. This codes for CATGTGNQPQHF.

The CDR3 region has the DNA TGTGCCAGCAGCTTAATAGCGGGGGGCCCTTCGACCCAGTACTTC. It yields the protein CASSLIAGGPSTQYF. This sequence joins TRBV7-3 and TRBJ2-5; 10 bases align to TRBD2. The CDR3 runs to 15 residues. The germline gives CDR1 SGHTA, CDR2 FQGTGA. With 1 base clipped from V and 7 bases from J, the junction kept 6 bases outside the gene matches.

V and J are TRBV18 and TRBJ2-3; 13 bases map to TRBD2. There are 19 residues in the CDR3. J lost 2 bases, V lost 4 bases, and 12 bases had no gene match. Germline CDR1 KGHSH, CDR2 LQKENI. The CDR3 coding sequence is TGTGCCAGCTCACGGGACACCGGGACTAGCGGGGCCCCCACAGATACGCAGTATTTT. It encodes CASSRDTGTSGAPTDTQYF.

This chain uses TRBV12-3 or TRBV12-4 with TRBJ1-1, with D tentatively TRBD1 (5 bases). Trimming took off 3 bases at V and 3 bases at J, with 8 bases between the two ends. CDR3 length: 13 amino acids. CDR3 residues: CASSFTGHTEAFF. The CDR3 DNA sequence: TGTGCCAGCAGTTTCACAGGTCACACTGAAGCTTTCTTT.

The chain recombines TRBV19 with TRBJ2-7; 7 bases map to TRBD1. CDR3 length: 15 amino acids. V was clipped by 0 bases and J by 2 bases; unmatched bases: 4. CDR1 is LNHDA and CDR2 is SQIVND in the germline V gene (reference sequence). CDR3: CASSIDRDSTYEQYF. The CDR3 nucleotides read TGTGCCAGTAGTATAGACCGGGACAGTACCTACGAGCAGTACTTC.

The chain recombines TRBV19 with TRBJ1-5; the D gene is possibly TRBD1 (5 bases). Germline lookup yields CDR1 LNHDA and CDR2 SQIVND (reference sequence). This CDR3 region has 13 residues. V was cut by 5 bases and J by 7 bases, with 12 bases left in between. Here the CDR3 reads CASSPQGPQPQHF. Written as DNA, the CDR3 is TGTGCCAGTAGTCCCCAGGGCCCCCAGCCCCAGCATTTT.

The V call is TRBV12-5, the J call TRBJ2-3; the match to TRBD1 covers 10 bases. V was clipped by 5 bases and J by 8 bases; unmatched bases: 7. CDR3 size: 14 residues. Looked up from germline, CDR1 is LGHNT and CDR2 is FRNRAP. CDR3 region: CASGKTGTGATQYF. In DNA, the CDR3 is TGTGCTAGTGGTAAGACTGGGACAGGGGCTACGCAGTATTTT.

The rearrangement joins TRBV29-1 to TRBJ2-3; D remains ambiguous. Germline lookup yields CDR1 SQVTM and CDR2 ANQGSEA. This CDR3 has 12 residues. Trimming cost V 8 bases and J 2 bases, with 11 bases left between them. CDR3 sequence reads: CSHVEVTDTQYF. The CDR3 nucleotides read TGCAGCCATGTTGAGGTCACAGATACGCAGTATTTT.

This clone is a singleton in its sample. V and J are TRBV3-1 (or the pseudogene TRBV3-2) and TRBJ2-1; tentatively, D is TRBD2 (5 bases). CDR3 length: 14 amino acids. V was clipped by 4 bases and J by 7 bases, with 14 bases between them. Germline values: CDR1 LGHDT, CDR2 YNNKEL (reference sequence). The CDR3: CASSLGLTRNEQFF. As DNA, the CDR3 is TGTGCCAGCAGCCTAGGACTTACTCGGAATGAGCAGTTCTTC.

This chain uses TRBV6-4 with TRBJ1-1; D remains ambiguous. V dropped 2 bases and J dropped 4 bases, with 8 bases sitting between them. Germline V gene lookup returns CDR1 MRHNA and CDR2 SNTAGT. This CDR3 spans 13 amino acids. This chain's CDR3 is CASSDGRATEAFF. CDR3 coding DNA: TGTGCCAGCAGTGACGGGCGGGCCACTGAAGCTTTCTTT.

The V gene is TRBV5-1, the J gene TRBJ2-3; unclear D gene. The V end was cut by 2 bases, the J end by 3 bases, with 16 bases between. Looked up from germline, CDR1 is SGHRS and CDR2 is YFSETQ. The CDR3 has 16 residues. The CDR3 sequence is CASSFISPRLTDTQYF. The CDR3 nucleotides read TGCGCCAGCAGCTTCATCTCCCCTCGGTTGACAGATACGCAGTATTTT. The full variable domain, with the rest looked up from reference TRBV5-1 and TRBJ2-3, is KAGVTQTPRYLIKTRGQQVTLSCSPISGHRSVSWYQQTPGQGLQFLFEYFSETQRNKGNFPGRFSGRQFSNSRSEMNVSTLELGDSALYLCASSFISPRLTDTQYFGPGTRLTVL.

The V call is TRBV30, the J call TRBJ2-2, with D possibly TRBD2 on 6 matching bases. Per germline, CDR1 GTSNPN and CDR2 SVGIG (reference sequence). This CDR3 region has 14 residues. V was clipped by 2 bases and J by 6 bases, with 13 bases between them. The DNA for the CDR3 is TGTGCCTGGAGTCGGAGGGCGAGGGCCGGGGAGCTGTTTTTT. It specifies CAWSRRARAGELFF.

The chain joins TRBV5-1 to TRBJ2-5; 7 nucleotides align to TRBD2. CDR1 and CDR2 from the germline V gene are SGHRS and YFSETQ. J lost 2 bases, V lost 4 bases, and 8 bases had no gene match. CDR3 size: 15 residues. The CDR3 bases are TGCGCCAGCAGCCCAGCAATCGGGGGGCAAGAGACCCAGTACTTC. This encodes CASSPAIGGQETQYF.

The chain has TRBV11-3 and TRBJ2-7, with D unresolved. V shed 3 bases and J shed 1 base, with 7 bases lying between them. Germline CDR1 and CDR2: SGHNT and YENEEA. The CDR3 extends over 13 amino acids. CDR3 sequence (DNA): TGTGCCAGCAGCTTCTCACAGTCCTACGAGCAGTACTTC. Residues: CASSFSQSYEQYF.

This clone came up a few times. V and J are TRBV28 and TRBJ1-5; TRBD1 aligns across 9 bases. Germline V gene sequence: CDR1 MDHEN, CDR2 SYDVKM. V dropped 2 bases and J dropped 9; count of bases not matched to a gene: 8. This CDR3 contains 15 residues. The CDR3 coding sequence is TGTGCCAGCAGTTTACGGGGACAGGGCGGTTGGCCCCAGCATTTT. Translation gives CASSLRGQGGWPQHF.

V gene TRBV6-5 combines with J gene TRBJ1-3; 9 bases fit TRBD1. V lost 6 bases and J lost 8; bases outside the gene matches: 8. The CDR3 has 14 residues. Germline loops: CDR1 MNHEY, CDR2 SVGAGI. In nucleotides, the CDR3 is TGTGCCAGCAGCCAGACAGGGGGAAGAGACACCATATATTTT. Residues: CASSQTGGRDTIYF.

This rearrangement joins TRBV6-1 to TRBJ1-1; D ambiguous. The germline gives CDR1 MNHNS, CDR2 SASEGT. V was clipped by 2 bases and J by 1 base, with 17 bases between them. This CDR3 contains 17 residues. Written as DNA, the CDR3 is TGTGCCAGCAGTGAACCCCGACACGGACGGGGGAACACTGAAGCTTTCTTT. Amino acids: CASSEPRHGRGNTEAFF.

Many counts were recorded for this clone. The V call is TRBV4-1, the J call TRBJ1-1; D is possibly TRBD1 (5 bases). Trimming took 0 bases from V and 0 from J, leaving 11 bases between them. In germline, CDR1 is MGHRA, CDR2 YSYEKL. The CDR3 loop spans 16 amino acids. CDR3 coding DNA: TGCGCCAGCAGCCAAGAGGGGCCACACTTGAACACTGAAGCTTTCTTT. Translation gives CASSQEGPHLNTEAFF.

This clone showed up just a few times. V usage is TRBV6-5 and J usage is TRBJ2-3, with 11 nucleotides matching TRBD1. Germline V gene data show CDR1 as MNHEY and CDR2 as SVGAGI. The V and J ends lost 6 bases and 4 bases, in that order; junction bases with no gene match: 3. The CDR3 runs to 14 residues. The CDR3 nucleotides are TGTGCCAGCAGAAGGGACAGGGGGGCAGATACGCAGTATTTT. Residues: CASRRDRGADTQYF.

Comments on this clone: At the DNA level, this CDR3 is encoded by other sequences in the same sample as well. The chain links TRBV29-1 to TRBJ1-1; 9 bases are shared with TRBD1. The germline CDR1 and CDR2 sequences are SQVTM and ANQGSEA. Losses at the gene ends were 6 bases for V and 1 base for J; bases not matched to a gene: 3. This CDR3 has 13 residues. The chain's CDR3 is CSVAGQGNTEAFF. The CDR3 bases are TGCAGCGTCGCGGGACAGGGGAACACTGAAGCTTTCTTT.

Only one count was recorded for this clone. The chain recombines TRBV7-2 with TRBJ1-2; D is ambiguous. The germline V and J ends were trimmed by 5 bases and 1 base, with 8 bases remaining between them. The germline V gene encodes CDR1 SGHTA and CDR2 FQGNSA. The CDR3 runs 13 residues. The CDR3 region is CASSQIGNYGYTF. In DNA, the CDR3 is TGTGCCAGCAGCCAAATCGGTAACTATGGCTACACCTTC. The full variable domain, rest sourced from reference TRBV7-2 and TRBJ1-2, is GAGVSQSPSNKVTEKGKDVELRCDPISGHTALYWYRQSLGQGLEFLIYFQGNSAPDKSGLPSDRFSAERTGGSVSTLTIQRTQQEDSAVYLCASSQIGNYGYTFGSGTRLTVV.